The 8 T cell receptor beta chains below were found in one sample sequenced in a study of blood T cell repertoires in COVID-19. The table came from immunoSEQ multiplex PCR; TCRdb's copy has only in-frame clones and leaves some out. Of about 130,000 clones listed, roughly 82% are singletons. The sequencing input was peripheral blood. All receptors derive from a human donor in a cohort sampled during active COVID-19.

J is TRBJ2-1 and V is TRBV24-1; D call uncertain. The V gene's germline CDR1 is KGHDR and CDR2 SFDVKD. The CDR3 covers 13 residues. Trimming cost V 5 bases and J 4 bases, with 8 bases left between them. The CDR3 nucleotides read TGTGCCACCAGTGCGTACATGTACAATGAGCAGTTCTTC. This sequence encodes CATSAYMYNEQFF.

V and J are TRBV7-9 and TRBJ2-1; possible D gene TRBD2, 5 bases. This CDR3 spans 14 amino acids. CDR1 and CDR2 (germline): SEHNR, FQNEAQ (reference sequence). Trimming removed 3 bases at V and 2 bases at J, with 8 bases between. The CDR3 DNA reads as TGTGCCAGCAGCTTGAGGGCCGCCTACAATGAGCAGTTCTTC. Translated: CASSLRAAYNEQFF.

CDR3 DNA sequence: TGTGCCAGCAGCCCCCGCTTGCGGGCTCAAGAGACCCAGTACTTC. Translation: CASSPRLRAQETQYF. The V and J genes are TRBV9 and TRBJ2-5; D possibly corresponds to TRBD2 (5 bases). CDR1 is SGDLS, CDR2 YYNGEE, per germline. CDR3 length equals 15 residues. The V end was cut by 4 bases, the J end by 2 bases, with 15 bases between.

The V gene is TRBV9, the J gene TRBJ2-2; no reliable D call. The germline V gene encodes CDR1 SGDLS and CDR2 YYNGEE. CDR3 size: 16 residues. With 2 bases removed from V and 2 bases from J, the gap between germline ends came to 13 bases. CDR3 bases: TGTGCCAGCAGCGTCGAGGAAATGAGAAACACCGGGGAGCTGTTTTTT. As protein: CASSVEEMRNTGELFF. Full variable domain (missing parts from reference TRBV9 and TRBJ2-2): DSGVTQTPKHLITATGQRVTLRCSPRSGDLSVYWYQQSLDQGLQFLIQYYNGEERAKGNILERFSAQQFPDLHSELNLSSLELGDSALYFCASSVEEMRNTGELFFGEGSRLTVL.

This sequence joins TRBV7-2 and TRBJ2-1, with D perhaps TRBD2 (6 bases). The CDR3 sequence is 17 residues long. V was shortened by 1 base and J by 0 bases, with 13 bases between the two germline ends. Germline CDR1 SGHTA, CDR2 FQGNSA. CDR3 in amino acids: CASSLVGTPRSYNEQFF. In DNA form, the CDR3 reads TGTGCCAGCAGCTTAGTGGGGACTCCCCGCTCCTACAATGAGCAGTTCTTC.

The rearrangement joins TRBV7-9 to TRBJ1-5; D unclear. The germline V gene encodes CDR1 SEHNR and CDR2 FQNEAQ (reference sequence). This CDR3 has 17 residues. V lost 4 bases and J lost 0, with 16 bases in between. The CDR3 DNA reads as TGTGCCAGCAGCTCCCCGAAAGAATCGGGTAGCAATCAGCCCCAGCATTTT. Amino acids: CASSSPKESGSNQPQHF.

The chain carries TRBV5-1 and TRBJ2-7; unclear D gene. Germline loops: CDR1 SGHRS, CDR2 YFSETQ. This CDR3 comprises 17 residues. Trimming stripped 4 bases from V and 2 bases from J, with 22 bases between. CDR3 loop: CASSEGRMADSAYEQYF. The DNA of the CDR3 is TGCGCCAGCAGCGAAGGCCGCATGGCGGATTCTGCCTACGAGCAGTACTTC.

The chain joins TRBV27 to TRBJ1-1, with no clear D. Germline CDR1 and CDR2: MNHEY and SMNVEV (reference sequence). This CDR3 region has 13 residues. Trimming shortened V by 6 bases and J by 1 base, and 9 bases separated the two germline ends. CDR3 in DNA: TGTGCCAGCAGCCGGCTAGAGAACACTGAAGCTTTCTTT. It codes for CASSRLENTEAFF.